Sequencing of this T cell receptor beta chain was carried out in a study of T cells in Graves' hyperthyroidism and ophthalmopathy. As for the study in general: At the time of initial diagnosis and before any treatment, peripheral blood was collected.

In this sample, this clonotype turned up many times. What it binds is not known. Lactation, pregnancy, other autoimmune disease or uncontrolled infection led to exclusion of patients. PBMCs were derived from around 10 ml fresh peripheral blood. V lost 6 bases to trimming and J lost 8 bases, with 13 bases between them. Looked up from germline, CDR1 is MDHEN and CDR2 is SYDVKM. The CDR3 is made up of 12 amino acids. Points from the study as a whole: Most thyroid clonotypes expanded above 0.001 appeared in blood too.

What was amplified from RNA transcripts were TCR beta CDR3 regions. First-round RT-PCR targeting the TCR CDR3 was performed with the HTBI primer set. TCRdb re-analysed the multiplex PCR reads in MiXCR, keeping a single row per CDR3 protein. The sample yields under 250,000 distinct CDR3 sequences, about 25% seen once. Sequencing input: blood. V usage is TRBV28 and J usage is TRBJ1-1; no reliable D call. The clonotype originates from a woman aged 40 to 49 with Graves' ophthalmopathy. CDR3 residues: CASSTFFEEAFF. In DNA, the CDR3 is TGTGCCAGCAGCACGTTCTTTGAGGAAGCTTTCTTT.